This T cell receptor beta chain was identified during a study of T cell changes during pregnancy in multiple sclerosis (dated by TCRdb to the late 2010s). Notes on the research overall: In women with multiple sclerosis, the researchers looked at how the T cell repertoire shifted as pregnancy progressed.

From the germline V gene (reference sequence), CDR1 is SEHNR and CDR2 is FQNEAQ. V is pruned by 7 bases and J by 4 bases, leaving 18 bases of the junction without a gene match. Counted from cysteine to phenylalanine, this CDR3 has 17 amino acids. Here the CDR3 DNA is all that survives: 51 bases in frame from base 1. Worth noting for this clone: What antigen it recognizes has not been identified. Base qualities are not recorded, but no much larger clone differs from it by a single base.

The method behind the library was the immunoSEQ multiplex PCR assay. What TCRdb holds here is the immuneACCESS table cut down to in-frame rearrangements. Part of the clones is not present; checked against another copy, under half of the missing clones reflect an unresolved V gene, and the others are unexplained. The table for this sample lists about 46,000 clones; 93% of them were counted only once. Clones ranked in the top ten supply 3% to 4.5% of the sample. Sequencing was performed on CD8+ T cells from peripheral blood mononuclear cells, taken after pregnancy. The sequence joins TRBV7-9 to TRBJ1-2, with 7 central nucleotides matching TRBD1. The sequence derives from a female donor with multiple sclerosis, enrolled in a pregnancy study. At the DNA level, the sequence is TGTGCCAGCACCCAAAAGGGGGAAGGGGGCTCTGGCTATGGCTACACCTTC. Its protein is CASTQKGEGGSGYGYTF.